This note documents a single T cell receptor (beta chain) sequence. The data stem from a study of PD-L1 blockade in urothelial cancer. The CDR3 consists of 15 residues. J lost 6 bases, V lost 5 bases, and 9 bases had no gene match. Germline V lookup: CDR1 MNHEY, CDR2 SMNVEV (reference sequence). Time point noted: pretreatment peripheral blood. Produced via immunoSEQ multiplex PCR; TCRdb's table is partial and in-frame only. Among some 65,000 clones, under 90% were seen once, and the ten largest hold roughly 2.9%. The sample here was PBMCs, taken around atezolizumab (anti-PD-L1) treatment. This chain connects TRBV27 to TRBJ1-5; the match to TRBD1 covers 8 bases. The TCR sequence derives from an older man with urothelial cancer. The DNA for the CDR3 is TGTGCCAGCAGTCCCCAAGGACAGGGCGGTCAGCCCCAGCATTTT. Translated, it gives CASSPQGQGGQPQHF.